The 22 T cell receptor beta chains presented below share a single source sample, sequenced in a study of siplizumab effects on memory and regulatory T cells. TCRdb's table, derived via immunoSEQ multiplex PCR, lists solely in-frame clones and lacks some. The data hold approximately 50,000 clones, with more than 85% observed a single time. The sample taken for sequencing was CD8+ T cells sorted from blood. The receptors derive from a human donor in good health.

This chain connects TRBV10-2 to TRBJ2-2, with D unclear. The CDR3 totals 15 residues. From germline, CDR1 is WSHSY and CDR2 SAAADI. V shed 2 bases and J shed 1 base, with 8 bases lying between them. CDR3 sequence (DNA): TGCGCCAGCAGTGAGACTACACAGAACACCGGGGAGCTGTTTTTT. It yields the protein CASSETTQNTGELFF.

The chain is built from TRBV27 and TRBJ2-1; 9 bases are a match to TRBD1. This CDR3 has 15 amino acids. With 3 bases clipped from V and 6 bases from J, the junction kept 6 bases outside the gene matches. CDR1 MNHEY and CDR2 SMNVEV come from the germline V gene (reference sequence). The CDR3 sequence: CASSFGQGIPNEQFF. The CDR3 bases are TGTGCCAGCAGTTTTGGACAGGGGATCCCCAATGAGCAGTTCTTC.

V is TRBV9 and J is TRBJ1-3, with D perhaps matching TRBD1 (6 bases). Trimming pared 3 bases from V and 2 bases from J, leaving 12 bases between. The CDR3 totals 15 residues. Germline V gene lookup returns CDR1 SGDLS and CDR2 YYNGEE. The CDR3 coding sequence is TGTGCCAGCAGCGAAGAGGGGGGACCTGGAAACACCATATATTTT. Its protein product is CASSEEGGPGNTIYF. The full variable domain, with the rest looked up from reference TRBV9 and TRBJ1-3, is DSGVTQTPKHLITATGQRVTLRCSPRSGDLSVYWYQQSLDQGLQFLIQYYNGEERAKGNILERFSAQQFPDLHSELNLSSLELGDSALYFCASSEEGGPGNTIYFGEGSWLTVV.

The chain recombines TRBV28 with TRBJ2-2; 10 bases align to TRBD2. Germline trimming cut 1 base from V and 6 bases from J; bases unmatched to any gene: 8. Looked up from germline, CDR1 is MDHEN and CDR2 is SYDVKM. This CDR3 contains 17 residues. CDR3 loop: CASSLLGLAGAAGELFF. In DNA, the CDR3 is TGTGCCAGCAGTTTATTAGGCCTAGCGGGAGCCGCCGGGGAGCTGTTTTTT.

CDR3 DNA: TGTGCCAGCAGTGTTCATCCCCCGACAGGGGCGTGGGAGACCCAGTACTTC. This sequence encodes CASSVHPPTGAWETQYF. The gene calls are TRBV6-1 and TRBJ2-5; TRBD1 aligns across 8 bases. Trimming at V came to 4 bases and at J to 5 bases, leaving 15 bases not matched to a gene. Germline V gene sequence: CDR1 MNHNS, CDR2 SASEGT. CDR3 length: 17 amino acids.

This chain connects TRBV4-1 to TRBJ1-5, with D maybe TRBD1 (5 bases). V was clipped by 1 base and J by 4 bases, with 5 bases between them. Germline V lookup: CDR1 MGHRA, CDR2 YSYEKL. The length of the CDR3 is 13 residues. CDR3 sequence: CASSQGTNQPQHF. The CDR3 DNA is TGCGCCAGCAGCCAAGGGACAAATCAGCCCCAGCATTTT.

This sequence joins TRBV7-3 and TRBJ2-1; 8 nucleotides match TRBD1. CDR3 size: 15 residues. Germline V CDR1 and CDR2: SGHTA, FQGTGA. V lost 2 bases, J lost 8 bases, and 8 bases stayed unmatched. DNA of the CDR3: TGTGCCAGCAGCTTACGGGCAGGGGGCTGGGATGAGCAGTTCTTC. Protein sequence: CASSLRAGGWDEQFF.

CDR3 in DNA: TGTGCCAGCAGCTTAGGGGGCTCTGGGGCCAACGTCCTGACTTTC. As protein: CASSLGGSGANVLTF. The chain combines TRBV7-2 with TRBJ2-6; D gene ambiguous. The CDR3 consists of 15 residues. Germline V gene sequence: CDR1 SGHTA, CDR2 FQGNSA. V lost 1 base to trimming and J lost 0 bases, with 4 bases between them.

The V and J genes are TRBV11-3 and TRBJ1-1, with a weak D call TRBD1 (6 bases). The CDR3 is made up of 14 amino acids. Germline-derived CDR1 and CDR2 are SGHNT and YENEEA. Trimming stripped 1 base from V and 8 bases from J, with 14 bases between. The CDR3 protein is CASSLGGAGAEAFF. The CDR3 nucleotides read TGTGCCAGCAGCTTAGGGGGGGCCGGGGCAGAAGCTTTCTTT.

V is TRBV19 and J is TRBJ1-2; 8 nucleotides agree with TRBD1. There are 14 residues in the CDR3. Losses at the gene ends were 5 bases for V and 1 base for J; bases not matched to a gene: 3. Germline CDR1 LNHDA, CDR2 SQIVND (reference sequence). CDR3 nucleotides: TGTGCCAGTAGTCACAGGGGGAGTAACTATGGCTACACCTTC. Translation: CASSHRGSNYGYTF.

Concerning this clone itself: This sample includes further DNA sequences coding for the same CDR3. The V call is TRBV6-5, the J call TRBJ2-7, with D unclear. Germline assignment: CDR1 MNHEY and CDR2 SVGAGI. The V gene lost 6 bases and the J gene lost 0 bases, with 9 bases spanning the gap. The CDR3 contains 13 residues. The CDR3 nucleotides are TGTGCCAGCAGCTCCGGGCCCTCCTACGAGCAGTACTTC. It specifies CASSSGPSYEQYF.

The rearrangement uses TRBV5-4 and TRBJ1-1; D call uncertain. The germline V gene encodes CDR1 SGHNT and CDR2 YYREEE (reference sequence). Trimming removed 0 bases from V and 3 bases from J, with 3 bases in between. This CDR3 is 12 amino acids long. Written as DNA, the CDR3 is TGTGCCAGCAGCTTGGGGTACACTGAAGCTTTCTTT. Its protein product is CASSLGYTEAFF. Together with reference TRBV5-4 and TRBJ1-1, the CDR3 gives the full variable domain: ETGVTQSPTHLIKTRGQQVTLRCSSQSGHNTVSWYQQALGQGPQFIFQYYREEENGRGNFPPRFSGLQFPNYSSELNVNALELDDSALYLCASSLGYTEAFFGQGTRLTVV.

This chain joins TRBV21-1 and TRBJ1-2. TRBV21-1 is a known pseudogene. The CDR3 is made up of 17 amino acids. The CDR3 loop reads CASSKAVGASLNYGYTF. Here the CDR3 DNA reads TGTGCCAGCAGCAAAGCGGTCGGGGCTTCACTTAACTATGGCTACACCTTC.

Only a few counts were recorded for this clone. The chain links TRBV28 to TRBJ2-5; D remains unclear. CDR3 length equals 12 residues. V lost 2 bases and J 6 bases, leaving 7 bases between the germline ends. Germline V gene sequence: CDR1 MDHEN, CDR2 SYDVKM. The CDR3 here is CASSLRLKTQYF. The CDR3 region has the DNA TGTGCCAGCAGTTTACGACTGAAGACCCAGTACTTC.

V gene TRBV18 combines with J gene TRBJ2-1; either TRBD1 or TRBD2 may supply D (8 bases each). Between the trimmed V and J ends, which lost 5 bases and 7 bases, there was a span of 18 bases. This CDR3 has 15 amino acids. Germline values: CDR1 KGHSH, CDR2 LQKENI. CDR3 sequence reads: CASSYGTGGGNEQFF. Here the CDR3 DNA reads TGTGCCAGCTCATATGGGACAGGCGGGGGGAATGAGCAGTTCTTC.

The chain combines TRBV7-2 with TRBJ2-1; 11 bases map to TRBD2. V lost 3 bases and J lost 7; bases outside the gene matches: 5. The CDR3 has 15 residues. Germline CDR1 SGHTA, CDR2 FQGNSA. The chain's CDR3 is CASSFTSGSINEQFF. The DNA of the CDR3 is TGTGCCAGCAGCTTCACTAGCGGGAGTATAAATGAGCAGTTCTTC.

The chain employs TRBV19 and TRBJ2-4; D uncertain. V was cut by 8 bases and J by 4 bases, with 15 bases left in between. The CDR3 length is 14 residues. Germline V gives CDR1 LNHDA, CDR2 SQIVND (reference sequence). In nucleotides, the CDR3 is TGTGCCAGTGGTAGGAGTTCCCCTAAAAACATTCAGTACTTC. Residues: CASGRSSPKNIQYF.

This chain links TRBV28 with TRBJ1-2, with D uncertain. CDR3 length: 12 residues. Germline-derived CDR1 and CDR2 are MDHEN and SYDVKM. V lost 3 bases and J 8 bases, leaving 10 bases between the germline ends. The CDR3 loop is CASSLVNRGYTF. CDR3 in DNA: TGTGCCAGCAGTTTGGTTAATAGAGGCTACACCTTC.

The chain has TRBV5-8 and TRBJ2-7, with a tentative D call TRBD2 (5 bases). The V end lost 0 bases, the J end lost 8 bases, and 12 bases lay between the germline ends. There are 13 residues in the CDR3. Germline lookup yields CDR1 SGHTS and CDR2 YDEGEE. The CDR3 protein is CASSLVPGDKQYF. The CDR3 DNA reads TGTGCCAGCAGCTTGGTACCCGGGGATAAGCAGTACTTC.

V and J are TRBV27 and TRBJ2-1; 7 positions agree with TRBD1. The CDR3 consists of 16 residues. CDR1 MNHEY and CDR2 SMNVEV come from the germline V gene (reference sequence). V trimming: 1 base; J trimming: 4 bases; junction bases outside the gene matches: 7. The CDR3, as DNA: TGTGCCAGCAGTTTATTCGGGACAGCCCCATACAATGAGCAGTTCTTC. Translated: CASSLFGTAPYNEQFF.

The gene calls are TRBV19 and TRBJ2-7, with D tentatively TRBD2 (6 bases). CDR3 length: 15 amino acids. Germline-derived CDR1 and CDR2 are LNHDA and SQIVND (reference sequence). The V and J ends lost 5 bases and 0 bases respectively, with 14 bases between them. CDR3 coding DNA: TGTGCCAGTAGTCCCGGGACCGGGAGCTCCTACGAGCAGTACTTC. Its translation is CASSPGTGSSYEQYF.

The CDR3 nucleotides read TGTGCCAGCAGCCCTGGACAGGACAAAAACATTCAGTACTTC. It specifies CASSPGQDKNIQYF. The genes are TRBV11-2 and TRBJ2-4; 7 positions agree with TRBD1. Germline-derived CDR1 and CDR2 are SGHAT and FQNNGV. This CDR3 has 14 amino acids. After removal of 5 bases from V and 3 bases from J, the junction contained 4 bases not matched to a gene.